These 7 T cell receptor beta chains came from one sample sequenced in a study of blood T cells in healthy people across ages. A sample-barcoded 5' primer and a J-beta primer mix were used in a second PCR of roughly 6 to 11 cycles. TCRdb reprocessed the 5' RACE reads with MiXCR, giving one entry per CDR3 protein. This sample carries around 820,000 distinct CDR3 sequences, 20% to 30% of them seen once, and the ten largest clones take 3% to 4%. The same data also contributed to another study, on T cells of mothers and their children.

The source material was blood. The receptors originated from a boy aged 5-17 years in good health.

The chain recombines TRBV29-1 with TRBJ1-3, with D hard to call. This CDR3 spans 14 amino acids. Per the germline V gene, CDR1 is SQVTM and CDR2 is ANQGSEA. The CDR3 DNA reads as TGCAGTCTGCCCGACCGAGACTCTGGAAACACCATATATTTT. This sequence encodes CSLPDRDSGNTIYF.

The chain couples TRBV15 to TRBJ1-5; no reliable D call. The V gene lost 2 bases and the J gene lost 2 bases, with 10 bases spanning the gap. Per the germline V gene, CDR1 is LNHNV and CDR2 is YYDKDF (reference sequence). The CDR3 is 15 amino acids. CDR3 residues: CATSRSFEGNQPQHF. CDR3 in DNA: TGTGCCACCAGCAGATCATTCGAAGGCAATCAGCCCCAGCATTTT.

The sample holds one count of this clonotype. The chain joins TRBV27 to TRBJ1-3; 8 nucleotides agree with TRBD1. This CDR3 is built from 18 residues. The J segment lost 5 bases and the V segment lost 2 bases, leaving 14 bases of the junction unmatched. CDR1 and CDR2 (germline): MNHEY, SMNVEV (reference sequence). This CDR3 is CASSLRYTTGGNRNTIYF. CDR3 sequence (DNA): TGTGCCAGCAGTTTACGTTACACTACAGGGGGAAACAGAAACACCATATATTTT.

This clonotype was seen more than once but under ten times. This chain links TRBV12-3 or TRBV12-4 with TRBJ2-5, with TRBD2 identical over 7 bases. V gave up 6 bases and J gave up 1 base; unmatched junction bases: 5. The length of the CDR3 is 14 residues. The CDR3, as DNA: TGTGCCAGCAGCTACACTAGCGCCCAAGAGACCCAGTACTTC. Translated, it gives CASSYTSAQETQYF.

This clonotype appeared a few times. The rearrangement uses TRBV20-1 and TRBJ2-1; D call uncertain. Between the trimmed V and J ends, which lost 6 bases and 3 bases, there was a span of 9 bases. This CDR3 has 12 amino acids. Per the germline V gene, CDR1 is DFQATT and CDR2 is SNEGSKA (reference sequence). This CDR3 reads CSAIRDYNEQFF. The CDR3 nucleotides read TGCAGTGCGATTAGAGACTACAATGAGCAGTTCTTC.

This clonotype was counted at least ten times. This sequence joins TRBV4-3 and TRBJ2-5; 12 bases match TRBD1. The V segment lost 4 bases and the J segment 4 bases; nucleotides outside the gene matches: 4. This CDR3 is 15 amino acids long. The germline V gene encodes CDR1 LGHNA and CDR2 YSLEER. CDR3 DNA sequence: TGCGCCAGCAGCCGGGACAGGGGGCCGGGAGAGACCCAGTACTTC. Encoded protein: CASSRDRGPGETQYF.

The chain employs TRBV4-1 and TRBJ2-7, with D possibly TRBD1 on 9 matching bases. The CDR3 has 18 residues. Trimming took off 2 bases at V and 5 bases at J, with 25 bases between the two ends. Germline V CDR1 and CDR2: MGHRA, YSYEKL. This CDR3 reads CASSQPSLIAGQGDEQYF. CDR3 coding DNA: TGCGCCAGCAGCCAACCCTCGTTGATAGCGGGACAGGGAGACGAGCAGTACTTC.